The clone carrying this T cell receptor (beta chain) was observed a handful of times. Antigen specificity is unknown. This entry is derived from a study of T cells in localized non-small cell lung cancer. The protocol was immunoSEQ multiplex PCR, while the TCRdb copy is restricted to in-frame clones and leaves out a portion. The table includes around 1,700 clones, around 20% detected once. Study-wide results and caveats: Multi-region tumor sequencing was not done, so intratumor heterogeneity could not be excluded. Measurement of T cell clonality placed uninvolved adjacent lung highest, above the level in tumor. Longer overall survival associated with higher blood T cell density; shorter survival with higher adjacent-lung clonality. Of the top 100 tumor clones, median about 56 were in adjacent lung, 25 to 30 among its top 100.

Germline V gives CDR1 MDHEN, CDR2 SYDVKM. V shed 8 bases and J shed 2 bases, with 17 bases lying between them. CDR3 length: 15 amino acids. The receptor comes from a man between 35 and 75 years old with stage III lung adenocarcinoma. The chain carries TRBV28 and TRBJ2-3; no clear D. Specimen: lung tumor tissue, collected before any cancer treatment. CDR3 in amino acids: CASSPLDVSTDTQYF. For the CDR3, the DNA is TGTGCCAGCTCACCCCTCGATGTCTCCACAGATACGCAGTATTTT.